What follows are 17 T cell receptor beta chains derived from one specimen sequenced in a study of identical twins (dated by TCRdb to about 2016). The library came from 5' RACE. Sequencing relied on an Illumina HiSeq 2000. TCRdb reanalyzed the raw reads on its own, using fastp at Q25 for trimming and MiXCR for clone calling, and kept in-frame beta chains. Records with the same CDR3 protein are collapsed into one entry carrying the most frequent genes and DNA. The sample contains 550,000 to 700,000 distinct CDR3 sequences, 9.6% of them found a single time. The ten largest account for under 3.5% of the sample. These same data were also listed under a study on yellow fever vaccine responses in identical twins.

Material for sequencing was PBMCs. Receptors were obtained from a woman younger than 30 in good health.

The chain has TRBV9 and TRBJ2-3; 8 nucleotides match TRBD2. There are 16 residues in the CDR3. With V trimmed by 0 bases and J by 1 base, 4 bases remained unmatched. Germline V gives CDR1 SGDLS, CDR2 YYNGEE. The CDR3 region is CASSVAGGTRTDTQYF. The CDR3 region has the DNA TGTGCCAGCAGCGTAGCGGGAGGGACGCGCACAGATACGCAGTATTTT.

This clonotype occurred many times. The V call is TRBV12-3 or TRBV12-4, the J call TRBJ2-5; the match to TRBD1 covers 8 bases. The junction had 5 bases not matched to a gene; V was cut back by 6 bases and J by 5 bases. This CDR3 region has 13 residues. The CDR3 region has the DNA TGTGCCAGCAGAAAGGACAGGGCGGAGACCCAGTACTTC. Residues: CASRKDRAETQYF.

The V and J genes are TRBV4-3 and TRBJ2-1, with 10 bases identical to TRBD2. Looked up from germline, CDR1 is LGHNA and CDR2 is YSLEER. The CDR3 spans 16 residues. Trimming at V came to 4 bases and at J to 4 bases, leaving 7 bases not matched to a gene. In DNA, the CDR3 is TGCGCCAGCAGCCCCCGGACTAGCGGAATTTACAATGAGCAGTTCTTC. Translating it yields CASSPRTSGIYNEQFF.

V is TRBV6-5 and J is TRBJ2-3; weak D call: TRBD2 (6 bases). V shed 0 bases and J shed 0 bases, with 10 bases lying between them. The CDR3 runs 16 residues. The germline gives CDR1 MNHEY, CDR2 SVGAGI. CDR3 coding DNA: TGTGCCAGCAGTTACTCAGGACTAATTAGCACAGATACGCAGTATTTT. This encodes CASSYSGLISTDTQYF.

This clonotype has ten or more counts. The CDR3 here is CAISPLRTSGGFNEQFF. CDR3 nucleotides: TGTGCCATCAGTCCTTTGAGGACTAGCGGGGGATTTAATGAGCAGTTCTTC. The chain is built from TRBV10-3 and TRBJ2-1, with TRBD2 matching over 13 bases. With 5 bases clipped from V and 7 bases from J, the junction kept 11 bases outside the gene matches. Germline CDR1 is ENHRY and CDR2 is SYGVKD. This CDR3 spans 17 amino acids.

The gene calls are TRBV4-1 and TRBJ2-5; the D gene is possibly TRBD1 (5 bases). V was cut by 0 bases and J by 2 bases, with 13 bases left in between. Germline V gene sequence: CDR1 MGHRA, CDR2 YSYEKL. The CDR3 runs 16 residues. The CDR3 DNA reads TGCGCCAGCAGCCAAGACCAGGGCGTTGATCAAGAGACCCAGTACTTC. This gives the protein CASSQDQGVDQETQYF.

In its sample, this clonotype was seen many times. The CDR3 protein is CASSSRDGYTGELFF. Here the CDR3 DNA reads TGTGCCAGCAGCTCCCGGGACGGGTACACCGGGGAGCTGTTTTTT. The chain couples TRBV7-2 to TRBJ2-2, with D perhaps being TRBD1 or TRBD2 (5 bases each). V lost 4 bases to trimming and J lost 3 bases, with 12 bases between them. Germline loops: CDR1 SGHTA, CDR2 FQGNSA. The CDR3 consists of 15 residues.

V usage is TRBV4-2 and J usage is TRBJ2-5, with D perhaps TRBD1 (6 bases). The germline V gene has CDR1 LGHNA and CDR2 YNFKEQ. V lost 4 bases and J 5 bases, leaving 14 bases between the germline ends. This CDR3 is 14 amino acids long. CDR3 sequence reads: CASSPPQGWETQYF. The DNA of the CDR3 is TGTGCCAGCAGCCCGCCACAGGGTTGGGAGACCCAGTACTTC.

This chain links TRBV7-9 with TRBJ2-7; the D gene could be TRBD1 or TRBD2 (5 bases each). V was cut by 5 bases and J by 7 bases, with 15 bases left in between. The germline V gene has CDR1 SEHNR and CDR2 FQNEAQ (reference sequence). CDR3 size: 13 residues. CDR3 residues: CASSRDLPGEQYF. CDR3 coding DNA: TGTGCCAGCAGCAGGGACCTCCCGGGTGAGCAGTACTTC.

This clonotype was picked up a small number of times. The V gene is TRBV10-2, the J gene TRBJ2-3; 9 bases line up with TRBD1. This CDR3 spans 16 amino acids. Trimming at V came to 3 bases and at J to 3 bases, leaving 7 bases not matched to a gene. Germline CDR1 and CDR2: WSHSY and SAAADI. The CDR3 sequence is CASSEVPGQGTDTQYF. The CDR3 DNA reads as TGCGCCAGCAGTGAAGTCCCCGGACAGGGGACAGATACGCAGTATTTT.

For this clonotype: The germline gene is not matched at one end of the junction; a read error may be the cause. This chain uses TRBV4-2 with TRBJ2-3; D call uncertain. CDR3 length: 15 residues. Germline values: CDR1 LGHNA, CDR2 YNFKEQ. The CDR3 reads CASSHHSQVPDTLYF. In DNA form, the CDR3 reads TGTGCCAGCAGCCACCATTCTCAGGTTCCAGATACGCTGTATTTT.

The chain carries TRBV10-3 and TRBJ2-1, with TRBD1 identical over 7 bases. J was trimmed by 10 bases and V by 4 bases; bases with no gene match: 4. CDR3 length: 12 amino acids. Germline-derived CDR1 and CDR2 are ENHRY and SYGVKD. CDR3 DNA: TGTGCCATCAGTGGTACGGGACAGGAGCAGTTCTTC. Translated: CAISGTGQEQFF.

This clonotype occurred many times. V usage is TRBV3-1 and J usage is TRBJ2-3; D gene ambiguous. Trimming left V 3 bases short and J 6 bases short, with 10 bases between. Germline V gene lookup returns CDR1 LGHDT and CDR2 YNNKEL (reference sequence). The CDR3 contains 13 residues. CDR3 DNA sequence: TGTGCCAGCAGCCAGAATCGCGCCGATACGCAGTATTTT. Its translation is CASSQNRADTQYF.

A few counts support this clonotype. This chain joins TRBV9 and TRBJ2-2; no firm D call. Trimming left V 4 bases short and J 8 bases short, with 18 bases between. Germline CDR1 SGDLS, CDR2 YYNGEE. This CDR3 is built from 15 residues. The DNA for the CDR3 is TGTGCCAGCAGCCCCTCGGCTACAGCGAAGGGGGAGCTGTTTTTT. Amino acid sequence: CASSPSATAKGELFF.

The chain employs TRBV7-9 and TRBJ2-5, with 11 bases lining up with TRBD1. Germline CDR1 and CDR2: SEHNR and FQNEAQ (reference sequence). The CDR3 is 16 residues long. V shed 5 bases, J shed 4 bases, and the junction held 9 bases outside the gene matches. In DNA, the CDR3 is TGTGCCAGCAGCATCGGGACAGGGGGAGTGAGAGAGACCCAGTACTTC. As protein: CASSIGTGGVRETQYF.

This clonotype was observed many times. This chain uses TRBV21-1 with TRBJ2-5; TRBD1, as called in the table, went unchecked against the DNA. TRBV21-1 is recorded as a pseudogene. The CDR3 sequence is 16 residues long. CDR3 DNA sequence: TGTGCCAGCAGCAAGTGGCCGGGACAGGGAGAAGAGACCCAGTACTTC. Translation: CASSKWPGQGEETQYF.

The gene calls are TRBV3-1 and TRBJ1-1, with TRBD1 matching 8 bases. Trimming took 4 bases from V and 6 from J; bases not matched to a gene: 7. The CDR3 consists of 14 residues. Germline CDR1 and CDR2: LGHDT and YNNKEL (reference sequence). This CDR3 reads CASSPQGVVAEAFF. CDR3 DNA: TGTGCCAGCAGCCCACAGGGGGTTGTTGCTGAAGCTTTCTTT.